One and the same sample provided the 17 T cell receptor beta chains below, sequenced in a study of T cells in Graves' hyperthyroidism and ophthalmopathy. RNA transcripts gave rise to amplified TCR beta CDR3 regions. The HTBI primer set drove a first-round RT-PCR of the TCR CDR3. TCRdb independently ran MiXCR on the multiplex PCR reads; one entry per CDR3 protein. The profile shows 600,000 to 700,000 distinct CDR3 sequences, roughly 15% of them singletons. Material for sequencing was blood. The receptors were gathered from a woman aged 40 to 55 with Graves' ophthalmopathy.

Ten or more counts support this clonotype. The rearrangement joins TRBV12-3 or TRBV12-4 to TRBJ1-2; TRBD1 matches 8 bases. V dropped 3 bases and J dropped 3; count of bases not matched to a gene: 6. The CDR3 is made up of 15 amino acids. The CDR3 DNA is TGTGCCAGCAGTTTCAACAGGGGGTCATACTATGGCTACACCTTC. As protein: CASSFNRGSYYGYTF.

This clonotype has a count of ten or more. The chain recombines TRBV20-1 with TRBJ1-5; D unresolved. V lost 6 bases to trimming and J lost 1 base, with 13 bases between them. The germline V gene has CDR1 DFQATT and CDR2 SNEGSKA (reference sequence). This CDR3 contains 14 residues. CDR3: CSALKGDSNQPQHF. Here the CDR3 DNA reads TGCAGTGCCCTAAAGGGCGACAGCAATCAGCCCCAGCATTTT.

The V and J genes are TRBV6-5 and TRBJ2-7; D unclear. The CDR3 loop spans 13 amino acids. Trimming took off 1 base at V and 6 bases at J, with 10 bases between the two ends. Per the germline V gene, CDR1 is MNHEY and CDR2 is SVGAGI. In DNA, the CDR3 is TGTGCCAGCAGTTACTTGACCAAGGCCGAGCAGTACTTC. Residues: CASSYLTKAEQYF.

This chain uses TRBV20-1 with TRBJ2-7, with 11 bases fitting TRBD2. The V gene's germline CDR1 is DFQATT and CDR2 SNEGSKA (reference sequence). CDR3 length: 14 residues. J lost 5 bases, V lost 2 bases, and 5 bases had no gene match. CDR3 nucleotides: TGCAGTGCTAGATCTTTAGCGGGAGGGAACGAGCAGTACTTC. Protein product: CSARSLAGGNEQYF.

With regard to this clonotype: A junction boundary mismatches the germline segment, possibly from a read error. The chain has TRBV4-2 and TRBJ2-7; 8 bases fit TRBD2. Germline V gene lookup returns CDR1 LGHNA and CDR2 YNFKEQ. This CDR3 region has 16 residues. The DNA for the CDR3 is TGTGCCATCAGCCAAGATGGGCCGGGAGGGCCGGGAGAGCAGTACTTC. Translating gives CAISQDGPGGPGEQYF.

This clonotype has a count of ten or more. V and J are TRBV28 and TRBJ1-1; no reliable D call. CDR3 length equals 13 residues. CDR1 MDHEN and CDR2 SYDVKM come from the germline V gene. V was pared by 7 bases and J by 0 bases, with 9 bases between. CDR3 coding DNA: TGTGCCAGCAACGGGCAGATGAACACTGAAGCTTTCTTT. Encoded protein: CASNGQMNTEAFF. Combining the CDR3 with reference TRBV28 and TRBJ1-1 gives the whole variable domain DVKVTQSSRYLVKRTGEKVFLECVQDMDHENMFWYRQDPGLGLRLIYFSYDVKMKEKGDIPEGYSVSREKKERFSLILESASTNQTSMYLCASNGQMNTEAFFGQGTRLTVV.

The CDR3 DNA is TGCAGCGTTGATTTTCGGATTACTGAAGCTTTCTTT. Its translation: CSVDFRITEAFF. This chain joins TRBV29-1 and TRBJ1-1, with unresolved D. Germline CDR1 reads SQVTM; CDR2 reads ANQGSEA. V lost 3 bases, J lost 5 bases, and 10 bases lay in between. The CDR3 spans 12 residues.

This clonotype came up many times. The V and J genes are TRBV27 and TRBJ1-2; unclear D gene. The CDR3 spans 15 residues. The V end was cut by 5 bases, the J end by 0 bases, with 13 bases between. Germline CDR1 and CDR2: MNHEY and SMNVEV (reference sequence). The CDR3 sequence: CASSVRATANYGYTF. The CDR3 nucleotides read TGTGCCAGCAGTGTCCGCGCGACCGCTAACTATGGCTACACCTTC.

This clonotype has ten or more counts. This chain connects TRBV6-5 to TRBJ1-2, with D possibly matching TRBD1 (5 bases). The CDR3 spans 15 residues. V was trimmed by 7 bases and J by 4 bases, leaving 19 bases between them. In germline, CDR1 is MNHEY, CDR2 SVGAGI. The DNA for the CDR3 is TGTGCCAGCACCTACCTACCCGACAGTCCCTATGGCTACACCTTC. This translates into CASTYLPDSPYGYTF.

The CDR3 DNA follows: TGTGCCAGCAGTGGGGACAGGCGCGTGTGGACCGGGGAGCTGTTTTTT. It codes for CASSGDRRVWTGELFF. The rearrangement uses TRBV6-4 and TRBJ2-2; 8 bases agree with TRBD1. Germline CDR1 and CDR2: MRHNA and SNTAGT. The trim removed 4 bases at V and 5 bases at J, leaving 9 bases unmatched. The CDR3 has 16 amino acids.

This clonotype was seen at least ten times. The chain links TRBV19 to TRBJ1-1, with 8 bases lining up with TRBD1. After removal of 2 bases from V and 2 bases from J, the junction contained 13 bases not matched to a gene. CDR3 length: 18 residues. Germline loops: CDR1 LNHDA, CDR2 SQIVND (reference sequence). CDR3: CASSIPYITGTGNTEAFF. CDR3 sequence (DNA): TGTGCCAGTAGTATACCCTATATTACCGGGACAGGAAACACTGAAGCTTTCTTT. The full variable domain, rest sourced from reference TRBV19 and TRBJ1-1, is DGGITQSPKYLFRKEGQNVTLSCEQNLNHDAMYWYRQDPGQGLRLIYYSQIVNDFQKGDIAEGYSVSREKKESFPLTVTSAQKNPTAFYLCASSIPYITGTGNTEAFFGQGTRLTVV.

This clonotype was seen repeatedly, ten times or more. This chain connects TRBV20-1 to TRBJ2-4; TRBD1 or TRBD2 may be the D gene (5 bases each). The germline V and J ends were trimmed by 3 bases and 4 bases, with 13 bases remaining between them. This CDR3 spans 14 amino acids. Germline lookup yields CDR1 DFQATT and CDR2 SNEGSKA (reference sequence). The CDR3 reads CSARPAGGKNIQYF. CDR3 DNA sequence: TGCAGTGCTAGGCCGGCTGGGGGAAAAAACATTCAGTACTTC.

Many counts were recorded for this clonotype. The rearrangement links TRBV6-5 to TRBJ2-7, with 7 nucleotides matching TRBD2. J lost 5 bases, V lost 0 bases, and 10 bases had no gene match. The CDR3 is 16 amino acids. Germline V CDR1 and CDR2: MNHEY, SVGAGI. The CDR3 sequence is CASSYSRGGSRDEQYF. The CDR3 DNA reads as TGTGCCAGCAGTTACTCTCGTGGCGGGAGTCGCGACGAGCAGTACTTC.

The V gene is TRBV19, the J gene TRBJ1-1, with TRBD1 as a possible D gene (5 bases). Trimming shortened V by 7 bases and J by 4 bases, and 16 bases separated the two germline ends. Germline-derived CDR1 and CDR2 are LNHDA and SQIVND (reference sequence). The CDR3 totals 14 residues. The DNA for the CDR3 is TGTGCCAGTAACCCCCAGGAGGGGAGCACTGAAGCTTTCTTT. Encoded protein: CASNPQEGSTEAFF.

This clonotype was detected ten times or more. DNA for the CDR3: TGTGCCAGCAGCTTAGGCGGACTAGCGGGAGTCGGGGAGCTGTTTTTT. Its protein product is CASSLGGLAGVGELFF. V gene TRBV11-2 combines with J gene TRBJ2-2; TRBD2 aligns across 13 bases. Trimming took 1 base from V and 7 from J; bases not matched to a gene: 3. In germline, CDR1 is SGHAT, CDR2 FQNNGV. The CDR3 length is 16 residues.

This clonotype has a count of ten or more. This chain uses TRBV6-5 with TRBJ1-3; no definite D call. V lost 4 bases to trimming and J lost 5 bases, with 9 bases between them. CDR3 length equals 13 residues. Germline values: CDR1 MNHEY, CDR2 SVGAGI. The CDR3 DNA sequence: TGTGCCAGCAGTTCGGCCAGCCGAAACACCATATATTTT. It translates to CASSSASRNTIYF.

The V gene is TRBV28, the J gene TRBJ2-7, with TRBD1 identical over 7 bases. With V trimmed by 1 base and J by 2 bases, 5 bases remained unmatched. The CDR3 sequence is 15 residues long. The V gene's germline CDR1 is MDHEN and CDR2 SYDVKM. The CDR3: CASSLYRGMAYEQYF. For the CDR3, the DNA is TGTGCCAGCAGTTTATACAGGGGTATGGCCTACGAGCAGTACTTC.